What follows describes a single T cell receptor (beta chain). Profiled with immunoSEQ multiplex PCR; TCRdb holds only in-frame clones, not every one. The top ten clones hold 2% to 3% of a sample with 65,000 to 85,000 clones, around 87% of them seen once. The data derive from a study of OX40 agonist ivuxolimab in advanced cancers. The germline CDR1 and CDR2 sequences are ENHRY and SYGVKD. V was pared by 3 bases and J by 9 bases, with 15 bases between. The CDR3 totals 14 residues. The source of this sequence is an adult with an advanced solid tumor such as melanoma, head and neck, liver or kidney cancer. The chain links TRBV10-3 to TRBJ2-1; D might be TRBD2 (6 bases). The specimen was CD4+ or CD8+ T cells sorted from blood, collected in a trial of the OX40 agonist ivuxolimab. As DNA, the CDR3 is TGTGCCATCAGTGAATCGGAGGGTCACGGTGAGCAGTTCTTC. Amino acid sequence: CAISESEGHGEQFF.